Described below is a single T cell receptor (beta chain) sequence and its context. The sample is drawn from a study of Tregs in tolerant kidney transplant recipients. Recipients received nonmyeloablative bone marrow transplants from related graft donors, with transient mixed chimerism. Looked up from germline, CDR1 is KGHSH and CDR2 is LQKENI. The CDR3 covers 19 residues. V lost 3 bases to trimming and J lost 3 bases; unmatched junction nucleotides: 18. TCRdb keeps only in-frame clones here, not all; method: immunoSEQ multiplex PCR. The sample yields roughly 80,000 clones, more than 85% seen once. The chain recombines TRBV18 with TRBJ2-7, with TRBD2 matching 9 bases. The receptor was isolated from a human patient who received a combined kidney and bone marrow transplant. Some T cells may be the graft donor's. This material consisted of CD4+ T cells from blood (PBMCs), taken 24 months after the transplant. The CDR3 DNA reads as TGTGCCAGCTCACCCCCCCAAACTACGAGCGGGAGGCCCGGCTACGAGCAGTACTTC. This sequence encodes CASSPPQTTSGRPGYEQYF.